The TCR beta chain under discussion was sequenced for a study of T cells in Graves' hyperthyroidism and ophthalmopathy. Amplified TCR beta CDR3 regions came from RNA transcripts. When the TCR CDR3 underwent first-round RT-PCR, the HTBI primer set was used. TCRdb redid the calling of the multiplex PCR reads with MiXCR, one entry per CDR3 protein. The sample lists some 600,000 distinct CDR3 sequences, more than 11% seen once, with approximately 5.7% in the top ten. This clonotype was seen a few times. The CDR3 extends over 14 amino acids. Looked up from germline, CDR1 is SGHTA and CDR2 is FQGNSA. The V end lost 1 base, the J end lost 6 bases, and 13 bases lay between the germline ends.

This rearrangement joins TRBV7-2 to TRBJ2-7; weak D call: TRBD1 (5 bases). This clonotype originated in a woman aged 25 to 45 with Graves' hyperthyroidism that later progressed to Graves' ophthalmopathy. Sequenced sample: blood. The CDR3 bases are TGTGCCAGCAGCTTAGTTCAGGGAAGCAGCGAGCAGTACTTC. This gives the protein CASSLVQGSSEQYF.